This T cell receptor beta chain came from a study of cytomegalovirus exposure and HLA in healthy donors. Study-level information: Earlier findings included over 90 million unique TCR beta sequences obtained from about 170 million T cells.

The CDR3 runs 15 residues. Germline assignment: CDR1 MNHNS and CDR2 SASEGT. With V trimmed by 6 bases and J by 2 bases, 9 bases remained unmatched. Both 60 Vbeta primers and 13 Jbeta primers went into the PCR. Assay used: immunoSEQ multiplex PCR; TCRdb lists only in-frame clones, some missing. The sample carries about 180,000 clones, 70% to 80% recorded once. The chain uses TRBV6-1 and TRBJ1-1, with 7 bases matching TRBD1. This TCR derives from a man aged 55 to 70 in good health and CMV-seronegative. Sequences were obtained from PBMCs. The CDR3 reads CASRRGLSANTEAFF. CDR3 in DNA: TGTGCCAGCAGAAGGGGGCTTTCGGCTAACACTGAAGCTTTCTTT.